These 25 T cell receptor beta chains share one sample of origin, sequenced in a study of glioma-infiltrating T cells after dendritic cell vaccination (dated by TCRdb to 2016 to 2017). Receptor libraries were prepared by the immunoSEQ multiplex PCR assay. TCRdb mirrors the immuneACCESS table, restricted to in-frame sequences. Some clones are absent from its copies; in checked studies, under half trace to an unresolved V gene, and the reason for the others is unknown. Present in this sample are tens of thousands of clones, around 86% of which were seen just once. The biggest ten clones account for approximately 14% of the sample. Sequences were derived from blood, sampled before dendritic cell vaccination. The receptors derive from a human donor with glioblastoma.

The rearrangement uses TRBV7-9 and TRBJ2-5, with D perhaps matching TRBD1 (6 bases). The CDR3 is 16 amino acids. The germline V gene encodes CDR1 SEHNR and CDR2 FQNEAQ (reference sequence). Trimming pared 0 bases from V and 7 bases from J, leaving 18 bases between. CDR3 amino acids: CASSLAQGPPGVTQYF. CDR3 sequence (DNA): TGTGCCAGCAGCTTAGCTCAGGGGCCCCCGGGTGTGACCCAGTACTTC.

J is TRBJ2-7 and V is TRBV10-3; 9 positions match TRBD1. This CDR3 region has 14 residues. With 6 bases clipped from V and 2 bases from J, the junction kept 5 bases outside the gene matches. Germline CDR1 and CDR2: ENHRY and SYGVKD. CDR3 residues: CAIRGTGRTYEQYF. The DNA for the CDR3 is TGTGCCATCAGGGGGACAGGGAGAACCTACGAGCAGTACTTC.

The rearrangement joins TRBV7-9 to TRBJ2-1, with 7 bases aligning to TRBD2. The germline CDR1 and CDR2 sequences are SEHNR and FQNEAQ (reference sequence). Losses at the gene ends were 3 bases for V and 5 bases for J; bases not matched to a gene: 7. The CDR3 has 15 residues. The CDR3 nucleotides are TGTGCCAGCAGCTTGGGCCTAGCGGATAACAATGAGCAGTTCTTC. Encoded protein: CASSLGLADNNEQFF.

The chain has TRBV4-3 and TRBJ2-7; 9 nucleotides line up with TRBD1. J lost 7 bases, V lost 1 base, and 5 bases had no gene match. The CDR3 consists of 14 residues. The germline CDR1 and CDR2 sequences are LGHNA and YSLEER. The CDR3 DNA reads TGCGCCAGCAGCCAAGGAACAGGGGGCAAGGAGCAGTACTTC. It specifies CASSQGTGGKEQYF.

For the CDR3, the DNA is TGCAGCGTTGATGACAGGAACATTCAGTACTTC. Protein product: CSVDDRNIQYF. This rearrangement joins TRBV29-1 to TRBJ2-4; weak D call: TRBD1 (6 bases). Germline V gene lookup returns CDR1 SQVTM and CDR2 ANQGSEA. V lost 3 bases to trimming and J lost 7 bases, with 7 bases between them. CDR3 size: 11 residues.

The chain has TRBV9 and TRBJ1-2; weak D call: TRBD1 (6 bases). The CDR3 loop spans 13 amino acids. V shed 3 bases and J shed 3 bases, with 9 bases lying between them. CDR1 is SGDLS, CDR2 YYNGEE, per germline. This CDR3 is CASSAGTHYGYTF. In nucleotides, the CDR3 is TGTGCCAGCAGCGCCGGGACACACTATGGCTACACCTTC. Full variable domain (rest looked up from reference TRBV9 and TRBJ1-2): DSGVTQTPKHLITATGQRVTLRCSPRSGDLSVYWYQQSLDQGLQFLIQYYNGEERAKGNILERFSAQQFPDLHSELNLSSLELGDSALYFCASSAGTHYGYTFGSGTRLTVV.

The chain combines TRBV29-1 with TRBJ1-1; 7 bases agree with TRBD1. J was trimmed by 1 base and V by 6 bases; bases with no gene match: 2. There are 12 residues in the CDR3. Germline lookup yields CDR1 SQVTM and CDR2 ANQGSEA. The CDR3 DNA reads TGCAGCGTCGGACAGGCGAACACTGAAGCTTTCTTT. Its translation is CSVGQANTEAFF.

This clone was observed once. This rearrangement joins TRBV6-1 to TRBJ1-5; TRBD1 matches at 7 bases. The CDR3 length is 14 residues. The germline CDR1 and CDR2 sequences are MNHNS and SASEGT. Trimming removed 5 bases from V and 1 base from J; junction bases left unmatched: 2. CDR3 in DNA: TGTGCCAGCAGTCAGGGGGTGAGCAATCAGCCCCAGCATTTT. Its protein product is CASSQGVSNQPQHF.

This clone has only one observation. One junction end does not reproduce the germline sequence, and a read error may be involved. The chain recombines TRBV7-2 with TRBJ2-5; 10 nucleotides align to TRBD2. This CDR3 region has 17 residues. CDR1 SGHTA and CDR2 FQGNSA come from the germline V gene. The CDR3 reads CANSLSILAGAGKTQYF. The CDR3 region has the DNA TGTGCCAACAGCTTATCGATCCTAGCGGGAGCGGGGAAGACCCAGTACTTC.

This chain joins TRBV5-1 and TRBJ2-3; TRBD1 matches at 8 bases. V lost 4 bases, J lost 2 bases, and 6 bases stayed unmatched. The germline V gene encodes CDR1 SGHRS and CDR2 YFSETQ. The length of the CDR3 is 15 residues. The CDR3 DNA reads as TGCGCCAGCAGCCCCGGACAGGGAAACACAGATACGCAGTATTTT. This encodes CASSPGQGNTDTQYF.

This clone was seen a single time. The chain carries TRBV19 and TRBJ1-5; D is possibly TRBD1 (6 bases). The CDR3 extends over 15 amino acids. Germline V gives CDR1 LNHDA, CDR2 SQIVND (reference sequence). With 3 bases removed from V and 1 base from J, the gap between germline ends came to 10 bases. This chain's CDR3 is CASSMGGASNQPQHF. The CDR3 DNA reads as TGTGCCAGTAGTATGGGGGGGGCCAGCAATCAGCCCCAGCATTTT.

DNA for the CDR3: TGTGCCAGCAGTTCGCCTAGCGGGGCCATCTACGAGCAGTACTTC. It specifies CASSSPSGAIYEQYF. V and J are TRBV6-5 and TRBJ2-7, with 9 bases identical to TRBD2. The germline gives CDR1 MNHEY, CDR2 SVGAGI. The CDR3 contains 15 residues. With 4 bases clipped from V and 3 bases from J, the junction kept 7 bases outside the gene matches.

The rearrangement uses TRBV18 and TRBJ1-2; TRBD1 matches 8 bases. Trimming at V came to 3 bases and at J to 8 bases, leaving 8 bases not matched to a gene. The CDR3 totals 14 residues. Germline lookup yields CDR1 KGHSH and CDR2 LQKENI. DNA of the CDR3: TGTGCCAGCTCACCGGGACAGGACGGGGTAGGCTACACCTTC. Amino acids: CASSPGQDGVGYTF.

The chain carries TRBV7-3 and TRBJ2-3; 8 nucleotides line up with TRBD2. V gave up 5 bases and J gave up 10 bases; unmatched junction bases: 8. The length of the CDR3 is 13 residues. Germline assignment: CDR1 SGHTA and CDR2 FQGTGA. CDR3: CASSVEELAAQYF. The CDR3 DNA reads TGTGCCAGCAGCGTTGAGGAACTAGCGGCGCAGTATTTT.

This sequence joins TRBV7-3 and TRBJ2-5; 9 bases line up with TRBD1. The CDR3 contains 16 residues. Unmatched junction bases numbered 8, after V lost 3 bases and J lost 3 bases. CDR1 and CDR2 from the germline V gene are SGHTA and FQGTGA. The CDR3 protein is CASSFSGTGREETQYF. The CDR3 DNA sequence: TGTGCCAGCAGCTTCTCCGGGACAGGGAGGGAAGAGACCCAGTACTTC.

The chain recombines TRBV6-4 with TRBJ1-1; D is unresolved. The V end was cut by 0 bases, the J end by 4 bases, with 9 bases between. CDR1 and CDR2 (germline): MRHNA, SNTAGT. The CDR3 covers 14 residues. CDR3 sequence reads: CASSDSGEGTEAFF. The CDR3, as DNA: TGTGCCAGCAGTGACTCTGGGGAGGGCACTGAAGCTTTCTTT.

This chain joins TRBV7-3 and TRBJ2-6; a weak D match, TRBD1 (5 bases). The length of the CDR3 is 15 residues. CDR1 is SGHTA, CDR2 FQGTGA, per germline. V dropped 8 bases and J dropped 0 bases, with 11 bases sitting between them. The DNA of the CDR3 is TGTGCCAGCCGTTCGACAGTCTCTGGGGCCAACGTCCTGACTTTC. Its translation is CASRSTVSGANVLTF.

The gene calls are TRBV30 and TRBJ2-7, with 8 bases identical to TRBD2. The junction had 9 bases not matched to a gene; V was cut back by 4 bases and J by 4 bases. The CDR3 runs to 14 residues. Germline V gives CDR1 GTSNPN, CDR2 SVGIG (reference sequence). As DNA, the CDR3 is TGTGCCTGGATCCCCCCGGGAGGGAAATACGAGCAGTACTTC. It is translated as CAWIPPGGKYEQYF. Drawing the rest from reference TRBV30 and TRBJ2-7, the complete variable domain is SQTIHQWPATLVQPVGSPLSLECTVEGTSNPNLYWYRQAAGRGLQLLFYSVGIGQISSEVPQNLSASRPQDRQFILSSKKLLLSDSGFYLCAWIPPGGKYEQYFGPGTRLTVT.

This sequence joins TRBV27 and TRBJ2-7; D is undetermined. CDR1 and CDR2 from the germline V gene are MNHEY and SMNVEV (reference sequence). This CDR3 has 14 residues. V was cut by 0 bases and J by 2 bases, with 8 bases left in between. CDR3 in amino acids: CASSLSNSPYEQYF. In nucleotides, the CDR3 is TGTGCCAGCAGTTTATCGAACAGTCCCTACGAGCAGTACTTC.

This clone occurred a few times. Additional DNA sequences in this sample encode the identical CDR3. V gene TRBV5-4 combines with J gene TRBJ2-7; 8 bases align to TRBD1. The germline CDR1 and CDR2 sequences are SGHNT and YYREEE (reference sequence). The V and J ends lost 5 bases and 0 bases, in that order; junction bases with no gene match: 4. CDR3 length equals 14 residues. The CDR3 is CASRPDRASYEQYF. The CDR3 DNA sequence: TGTGCCAGCAGGCCGGACAGGGCCTCCTACGAGCAGTACTTC.

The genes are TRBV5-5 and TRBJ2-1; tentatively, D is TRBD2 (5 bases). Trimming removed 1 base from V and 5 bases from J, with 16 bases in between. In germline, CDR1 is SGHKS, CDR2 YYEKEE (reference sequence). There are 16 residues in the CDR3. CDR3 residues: CASSLISSGSNNEQFF. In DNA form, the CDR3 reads TGTGCCAGCAGCTTGATCTCCAGCGGATCAAACAATGAGCAGTTCTTC.

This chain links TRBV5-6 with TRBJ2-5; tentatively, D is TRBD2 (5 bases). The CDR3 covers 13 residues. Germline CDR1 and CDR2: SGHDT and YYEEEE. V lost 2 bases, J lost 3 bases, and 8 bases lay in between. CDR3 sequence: CASSFSAEETQYF. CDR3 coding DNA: TGTGCCAGCAGCTTTAGCGCCGAAGAGACCCAGTACTTC. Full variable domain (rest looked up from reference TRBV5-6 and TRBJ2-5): DAGVTQSPTHLIKTRGQQVTLRCSPKSGHDTVSWYQQALGQGPQFIFQYYEEEERQRGNFPDRFSGHQFPNYSSELNVNALLLGDSALYLCASSFSAEETQYFGPGTRLLVL.

CDR3 in amino acids: CASSETGFDTGELFF. Here the CDR3 DNA reads TGTGCCAGCAGCGAAACAGGGTTCGATACCGGGGAGCTGTTTTTT. This chain links TRBV9 with TRBJ2-2; weak D call: TRBD1 (6 bases). CDR1 and CDR2 from the germline V gene are SGDLS and YYNGEE. The CDR3 is made up of 15 amino acids. V was shortened by 3 bases and J by 5 bases, with 14 bases between the two germline ends.

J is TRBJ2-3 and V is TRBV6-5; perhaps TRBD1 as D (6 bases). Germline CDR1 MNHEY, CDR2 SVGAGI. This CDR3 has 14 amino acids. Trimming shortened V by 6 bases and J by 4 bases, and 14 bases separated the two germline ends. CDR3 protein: CASSPFGGADTQYF. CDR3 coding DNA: TGTGCCAGCAGCCCCTTTGGGGGCGCAGATACGCAGTATTTT.

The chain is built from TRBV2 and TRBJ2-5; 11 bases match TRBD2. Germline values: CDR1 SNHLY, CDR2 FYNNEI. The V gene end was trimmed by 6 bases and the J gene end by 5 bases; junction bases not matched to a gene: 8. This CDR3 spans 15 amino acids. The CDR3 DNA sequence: TGTGCCAGCAGGGATAGCGGGGGGGCCAGGGAGACCCAGTACTTC. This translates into CASRDSGGARETQYF.